These 25 T cell receptor beta chains originate from one sample sequenced in a study of blood T cell repertoires in COVID-19. Measured with immunoSEQ multiplex PCR; TCRdb has only the in-frame clones, and not every one. The repertoire has over 100,000 clones, about 85% of them found once; the top ten carry roughly 1.4%. Sequencing was done on a sample of peripheral blood. Receptors were obtained from a man aged 40-49 years with acute or convalescent COVID-19.

CDR3 loop: CASSLRILAGGPDTQYF. CDR3 nucleotide sequence: TGTGCCAGCAGCTTACGAATTCTAGCGGGGGGGCCAGATACGCAGTATTTT. The gene calls are TRBV7-8 and TRBJ2-3; 12 positions match TRBD2. Unmatched junction bases numbered 7, after V lost 2 bases and J lost 4 bases. CDR1 SGHVS and CDR2 FQNEAQ come from the germline V gene. CDR3 size: 17 residues.

The chain has TRBV11-2 and TRBJ2-1; TRBD2 matches 11 bases. Looked up from germline, CDR1 is SGHAT and CDR2 is FQNNGV. The V segment lost 5 bases and the J segment 6 bases; nucleotides outside the gene matches: 6. The CDR3 loop spans 15 amino acids. The CDR3 is CASSPRLAGLNEQFF. CDR3 nucleotide sequence: TGTGCCAGCAGCCCTAGACTAGCGGGGCTCAATGAGCAGTTCTTC.

This chain uses TRBV24-1 with TRBJ2-5; tentatively, D is TRBD2 (6 bases). There are 15 residues in the CDR3. V was shortened by 3 bases and J by 5 bases, with 15 bases between the two germline ends. The germline V gene has CDR1 KGHDR and CDR2 SFDVKD. This chain's CDR3 is CATSDAVGGRETQYF. For the CDR3, the DNA is TGTGCCACCAGTGATGCTGTTGGTGGGAGGGAGACCCAGTACTTC.

The gene calls are TRBV7-9 and TRBJ2-3; D remains unclear. Germline V CDR1 and CDR2: SEHNR, FQNEAQ (reference sequence). The V gene lost 7 bases and the J gene lost 2 bases, with 16 bases spanning the gap. The CDR3 is 15 residues long. The CDR3 region has the DNA TGTGCCAGCAACTTCCGTACCACAGCCACAGATACGCAGTATTTT. Its protein is CASNFRTTATDTQYF.

The chain combines TRBV6-6 with TRBJ2-5; 8 bases align to TRBD1. The CDR3 has 15 amino acids. The V and J ends lost 4 bases and 3 bases, in that order; junction bases with no gene match: 7. CDR1 is MNHNY and CDR2 is SVGAGI in the germline V gene (reference sequence). The CDR3 DNA is TGTGCCAGCAGTTCCCCTGACAGGGGAAAAGAGACCCAGTACTTC. This encodes CASSSPDRGKETQYF.

There are a few counts of this clone. The same CDR3 arises from other DNA sequences in this sample as well. The V gene is TRBV6-2 or TRBV6-3, the J gene TRBJ2-7, with TRBD1 as a possible D gene (7 bases). V was clipped by 0 bases and J by 3 bases, with 12 bases between them. Germline V gene data show CDR1 as MNHEY and CDR2 as SVGEGT. The CDR3 loop spans 15 amino acids. Here the CDR3 reads CASSYSRQGGYEQYF. The CDR3 DNA follows: TGTGCCAGCAGTTACTCCCGACAGGGAGGCTACGAGCAGTACTTC.

This CDR3 is CATSRGLLGGSNEKLFF. DNA for the CDR3: TGTGCCACCAGCAGAGGACTTTTGGGGGGATCTAATGAAAAACTGTTTTTT. The V call is TRBV15, the J call TRBJ1-4; possibly TRBD1 for D (5 bases). The CDR3 length is 17 residues. Germline V gene data show CDR1 as LNHNV and CDR2 as YYDKDF (reference sequence). V was pared by 1 base and J by 3 bases, with 15 bases between.

The rearrangement joins TRBV12-3 or TRBV12-4 to TRBJ2-7; perhaps TRBD2 as D (7 bases). This CDR3 is 11 amino acids long. V lost 5 bases to trimming and J lost 6 bases, with 8 bases between them. The CDR3 protein is CASSRGGEQYF. CDR3 sequence (DNA): TGTGCCAGCAGTAGGGGGGGCGAGCAGTACTTC.

V usage is TRBV15 and J usage is TRBJ2-3, with D perhaps TRBD2 (6 bases). The V and J ends lost 0 bases and 4 bases respectively, with 8 bases between them. Germline loops: CDR1 LNHNV, CDR2 YYDKDF (reference sequence). The CDR3 has 14 residues. CDR3 residues: CATSRELAPDTQYF. The CDR3 DNA reads TGTGCCACCAGCAGAGAACTAGCCCCAGATACGCAGTATTTT.

This chain connects TRBV14 to TRBJ2-5; maybe TRBD1 (6 bases). CDR1 and CDR2 (germline): SGHDN, FVKESK. Trimming removed 5 bases at V and 3 bases at J, with 19 bases between. The CDR3 runs 16 residues. The CDR3 DNA reads TGTGCCAGCAGCGCTCTACAGGGTATGGGGAAAGAGACCCAGTACTTC. Translation gives CASSALQGMGKETQYF.

V usage is TRBV7-9 and J usage is TRBJ2-1, with a weak D call TRBD2 (5 bases). There are 14 residues in the CDR3. Trimming took 4 bases from V and 10 from J, leaving 17 bases between them. Germline assignment: CDR1 SEHNR and CDR2 FQNEAQ (reference sequence). CDR3 in amino acids: CASSYIPGEKEQFF. The CDR3 DNA sequence: TGTGCCAGCAGCTATATTCCCGGGGAAAAAGAGCAGTTCTTC.

The chain carries TRBV5-1 and TRBJ1-3; D is possibly TRBD1 (6 bases). The V gene's germline CDR1 is SGHRS and CDR2 YFSETQ. Trimming took 0 bases from V and 4 from J, leaving 11 bases between them. The CDR3 extends over 15 amino acids. The CDR3 nucleotides read TGCGCCAGCAGCTTGGGTCATACAGGGGGAAACACCATATATTTT. It is translated as CASSLGHTGGNTIYF.

The chain is built from TRBV19 and TRBJ2-1; 11 positions match TRBD2. V was clipped by 8 bases and J by 9 bases; unmatched bases: 12. The germline V gene encodes CDR1 LNHDA and CDR2 SQIVND (reference sequence). There are 15 residues in the CDR3. For the CDR3, the DNA is TGTGCCAGTTCCGTAGCGGGGGGGCGGAGCGGTGAGCAGTTCTTC. The encoded protein is CASSVAGGRSGEQFF.

V usage is TRBV6-5 and J usage is TRBJ2-5; D may be TRBD2 (5 bases). Germline loops: CDR1 MNHEY, CDR2 SVGAGI. V lost 0 bases and J lost 5, with 7 bases in between. This CDR3 has 13 residues. Written as DNA, the CDR3 is TGTGCCAGCAGTTACTCCGGGGTGGAGACCCAGTACTTC. Protein sequence: CASSYSGVETQYF.

Of note for this clone: The same CDR3 is also encoded by other DNA sequences in this sample. J is TRBJ2-3 and V is TRBV5-8; 7 positions agree with TRBD1. This CDR3 has 14 amino acids. The junction had 2 bases not matched to a gene; V was cut back by 2 bases and J by 2 bases. Germline V gene lookup returns CDR1 SGHTS and CDR2 YDEGEE. DNA of the CDR3: TGTGCCAGCAGCTTAGACAGGGTCACAGATACGCAGTATTTT. This gives the protein CASSLDRVTDTQYF.

This chain joins TRBV6-5 and TRBJ2-3; a possible D gene is TRBD2 (7 bases). V was pared by 3 bases and J by 8 bases, with 18 bases between. The CDR3 covers 15 residues. Per the germline V gene, CDR1 is MNHEY and CDR2 is SVGAGI. The CDR3 region is CASSYEGGTSGTQYF. The CDR3 DNA sequence: TGTGCCAGCAGTTATGAGGGGGGGACTTCGGGTACGCAGTATTTT.

The chain uses TRBV2 and TRBJ1-2; D perhaps matches TRBD1 (6 bases). Germline V gives CDR1 SNHLY, CDR2 FYNNEI. V lost 4 bases and J lost 5, with 14 bases in between. This CDR3 is built from 14 residues. In nucleotides, the CDR3 is TGTGCCAGCAGTGTAGTAGGGGGTCCTTATGGCTACACCTTC. It is translated as CASSVVGGPYGYTF.

The rearrangement uses TRBV29-1 and TRBJ1-2; D call uncertain. Germline V gives CDR1 SQVTM, CDR2 ANQGSEA. Trimming left V 3 bases short and J 7 bases short, with 15 bases between. The CDR3 contains 13 residues. The CDR3, as DNA: TGCAGCGTTGAGTCGCGGCCCTTGAGTGGCTACACCTTC. Its protein is CSVESRPLSGYTF. Full variable domain (remainder filled in from reference TRBV29-1 and TRBJ1-2): SAVISQKPSRDICQRGTSLTIQCQVDSQVTMMFWYRQQPGQSLTLIATANQGSEATYESGFVIDKFPISRPNLTFSTLTVSNMSPEDSSIYLCSVESRPLSGYTFGSGTRLTVV.

This clone was seen a few times. The V call is TRBV14, the J call TRBJ2-5, with a weak D call TRBD2 (6 bases). Germline V lookup: CDR1 SGHDN, CDR2 FVKESK. V gave up 3 bases and J gave up 2 bases, with 13 bases separating them. This CDR3 is 15 amino acids long. CDR3 region: CASSHGWGVQETQYF. The CDR3 bases are TGTGCCAGCAGCCACGGTTGGGGGGTGCAAGAGACCCAGTACTTC.

This clone was detected ten times or more. The chain joins TRBV6-5 to TRBJ1-2, with 10 bases fitting TRBD1. V shed 5 bases and J 8 bases; nucleotides not matched to a gene: 11. Germline V gene lookup returns CDR1 MNHEY and CDR2 SVGAGI. The CDR3 extends over 15 amino acids. The chain's CDR3 is CASSPGQGSVRGYTF. CDR3 sequence (DNA): TGTGCCAGCAGTCCGGGACAGGGGTCGGTGAGAGGCTACACCTTC.

This chain links TRBV6-5 with TRBJ2-1, with 7 bases matching TRBD1. Germline CDR1 and CDR2: MNHEY and SVGAGI. The V gene end was trimmed by 9 bases and the J gene end by 1 base; junction bases not matched to a gene: 3. The CDR3 loop spans 13 amino acids. The CDR3 DNA reads as TGTGCCAGTACGGGACAGTCCTACAATGAGCAGTTCTTC. Protein sequence: CASTGQSYNEQFF.

The genes are TRBV2 and TRBJ2-5; 7 nucleotides agree with TRBD2. V trimming: 6 bases; J trimming: 2 bases; junction bases outside the gene matches: 6. Per germline, CDR1 SNHLY and CDR2 FYNNEI. The CDR3 has 14 amino acids. Here the CDR3 DNA reads TGTGCCAGCAGGGCCGGGACTACTCAAGAGACCCAGTACTTC. The encoded protein is CASRAGTTQETQYF.

The chain joins TRBV4-3 to TRBJ1-4; no definite D call. This CDR3 has 14 residues. Trimming pared 0 bases from V and 8 bases from J, leaving 10 bases between. From germline, CDR1 is LGHNA and CDR2 YSLEER. The CDR3 region is CASSQDGSLEKLFF. The CDR3 DNA sequence: TGCGCCAGCAGCCAAGACGGGTCACTCGAAAAACTGTTTTTT.

The chain carries TRBV19 and TRBJ2-1; TRBD2 might be the D (6 bases). The germline gives CDR1 LNHDA, CDR2 SQIVND (reference sequence). V lost 5 bases and J 4 bases, leaving 15 bases between the germline ends. The CDR3 spans 15 residues. CDR3: CASSSPGLIYNEQFF. In nucleotides, the CDR3 is TGTGCCAGTAGTTCCCCGGGACTTATATACAATGAGCAGTTCTTC.

V usage is TRBV7-8 and J usage is TRBJ1-4, with 9 bases fitting TRBD1. Germline V CDR1 and CDR2: SGHVS, FQNEAQ. V lost 5 bases and J lost 7; bases outside the gene matches: 5. This CDR3 region has 14 residues. The chain's CDR3 is CASSRQGVGEKLFF. The CDR3 nucleotides read TGTGCCAGCAGCAGACAGGGGGTTGGTGAAAAACTGTTTTTT.